This T cell receptor beta chain was profiled in a study of T cell changes during pregnancy in multiple sclerosis. The J segment lost 3 bases and the V segment lost 4 bases, leaving 1 base of the junction unmatched. The CDR3 has 15 amino acids. CDR1 is SEHNR, CDR2 FQNEAQ, per germline (reference sequence). The data were produced by immunoSEQ multiplex PCR, yet TCRdb's version contains in-frame clones alone and is incomplete. Found here are 20,000 to 25,000 clones, 85% to 95% of them singletons; the top ten hold about 0.62%. The TCR originated in a female donor with multiple sclerosis, enrolled in a pregnancy study. The sample here was CD4+ T cells from peripheral blood mononuclear cells, taken in the third trimester of pregnancy. The chain has TRBV7-9 and TRBJ2-1; TRBD2 agrees at 12 bases. The CDR3: CASSWTSGDYNEQFF. For the CDR3, the DNA is TGTGCCAGCAGCTGGACTAGCGGGGACTACAATGAGCAGTTCTTC.